The 26 T cell receptor beta chains presented below share a single source sample, sequenced in a study of naive and memory T cell subsets. Treatment of the sample: skin biopsy from PPD injection site in Mantoux-positive individual. TCR cDNA received a 3' ligated oligonucleotide that carried a UMI. The SP2 primer and nested alpha and beta constant region primers amplified ligated cDNA in four rounds. Each CDR3 protein is one row after TCRdb ran MiXCR on the UMI-ligation and nested PCR reads. The table has more than 13,000 distinct CDR3 sequences, approximately 4.7% seen once; the top ten hold roughly 7.7%. The sample consisted of skin, taken from a tuberculin skin test site. Receptors were obtained from an adult in good health.

This clonotype has ten or more counts. The genes are TRBV2 and TRBJ1-5; D is unclear. The CDR3 totals 14 residues. Trimming stripped 8 bases from V and 3 bases from J, with 14 bases between. The V gene's germline CDR1 is SNHLY and CDR2 FYNNEI. CDR3: CASVGASDNQPQHF. The DNA for the CDR3 is TGTGCCAGCGTTGGTGCCTCTGACAATCAGCCCCAGCATTTT.

In regard to this clonotype: The conserved phenylalanine or tryptophan is not found at the CDR3 terminus, so this likely reflects a read error. Because the CDR3's place on the DNA is in doubt, the DNA is left out and the CDR3 is given as listed by TCRdb. The V gene is TRBV6-5, the J gene TRBJ1-2; TRBD1 was called by the table and not checked on the DNA. Germline assignment: CDR1 MNHEY and CDR2 SVGAGI. The CDR3 adds up to 14 amino acids, both ends counted. The CDR3 here is CASSPGGKRNGYTL.

This clonotype was observed a handful of times. J is TRBJ2-1 and V is TRBV19; 8 positions agree with TRBD1. Germline V CDR1 and CDR2: LNHDA, SQIVND (reference sequence). The CDR3 has 14 amino acids. J gave up 2 bases and V 8 bases, and 5 bases lay outside the gene matches. Here the CDR3 reads CASGQGAAYNEQFF. CDR3 in DNA: TGTGCCAGTGGACAGGGAGCAGCCTACAATGAGCAGTTCTTC.

J is TRBJ1-6 and V is TRBV5-5, with D unresolved. Looked up from germline, CDR1 is SGHKS and CDR2 is YYEKEE (reference sequence). Deletions cut 2 bases from V and 0 bases from J, with 9 bases between. The CDR3 runs 16 residues. The CDR3 nucleotides read TGTGCCAGCAGCTTCCGAGATACCTCCTATAATTCACCCCTCCACTTT. Translation gives CASSFRDTSYNSPLHF.

This clonotype turned up a few times. The rearrangement uses TRBV20-1 and TRBJ2-3; the D gene is possibly TRBD1 (5 bases). V was shortened by 6 bases and J by 3 bases, with 22 bases between the two germline ends. The CDR3 totals 16 residues. Germline CDR1 is DFQATT and CDR2 is SNEGSKA (reference sequence). For the CDR3, the DNA is TGCAGTGCAGACTTATCAGGGCCACCAATGACAGATACGCAGTATTTT. Translating it yields CSADLSGPPMTDTQYF.

Relative to its sample, this clonotype is medium-sized. This chain connects TRBV3-1 to TRBJ2-1, with TRBD1 matching over 7 bases. The CDR3 spans 15 residues. In germline, CDR1 is LGHDT, CDR2 YNNKEL (reference sequence). V shed 4 bases, J shed 6 bases, and the junction held 9 bases outside the gene matches. The CDR3 DNA reads TGTGCCAGCAGCCCCTCAGGGGGTCGAGGCAATGAGCAGTTCTTC. It translates to CASSPSGGRGNEQFF.

This clonotype was picked up many times. This sequence joins TRBV10-3 and TRBJ2-3; D remains ambiguous. From germline, CDR1 is ENHRY and CDR2 SYGVKD. The CDR3 totals 15 residues. Trimming stripped 2 bases from V and 1 base from J, with 10 bases between. The CDR3 sequence: CAISEPWQGTDTQYF. CDR3 DNA sequence: TGTGCCATCAGTGAGCCTTGGCAGGGCACAGATACGCAGTATTTT.

V usage is TRBV7-8 and J usage is TRBJ2-7; 7 bases match TRBD2. The CDR3 has 18 residues. CDR1 is SGHVS, CDR2 FQNEAQ, per germline. V was clipped by 1 base and J by 4 bases; unmatched bases: 16. The CDR3 region has the DNA TGTGCCAGCAGCTTAGTCTTGGGGCGACTAGCCGATCCTTACGAGCAGTACTTC. This gives the protein CASSLVLGRLADPYEQYF.

This clonotype was detected many times. The chain employs TRBV5-8 and TRBJ1-5, with a tentative D call TRBD1 (5 bases). CDR3 length equals 18 residues. V dropped 3 bases and J dropped 1 base, with 20 bases sitting between them. The germline V gene encodes CDR1 SGHTS and CDR2 YDEGEE. The CDR3 reads CASSWGGARTRSNQPQHF. CDR3 in DNA: TGTGCCAGCAGCTGGGGAGGGGCGAGAACGAGAAGCAATCAGCCCCAGCATTTT.

This clonotype was picked up many times. The V and J genes are TRBV7-2 and TRBJ2-1, with D maybe TRBD2 (7 bases). From germline, CDR1 is SGHTA and CDR2 FQGNSA. This CDR3 has 16 residues. The ends were cut back, 0 bases at V and 6 bases at J, with 15 bases in the middle. CDR3 sequence: CASSLALGGQGNEQFF. CDR3 coding DNA: TGTGCCAGCAGCTTAGCGCTGGGGGGGCAGGGCAATGAGCAGTTCTTC.

By proportion, this clonotype is medium-sized. V usage is TRBV5-1 and J usage is TRBJ2-1; D may be TRBD1 (7 bases). CDR1 and CDR2 from the germline V gene are SGHRS and YFSETQ. This CDR3 contains 13 residues. V lost 4 bases and J 7 bases, leaving 12 bases between the germline ends. This CDR3 reads CASSAGQMNEQFF. For the CDR3, the DNA is TGCGCCAGCAGCGCGGGACAGATGAATGAGCAGTTCTTC.

The V gene is TRBV3-1, the J gene TRBJ1-1, with no clear D. The CDR3 extends over 12 amino acids. CDR1 and CDR2 from the germline V gene are LGHDT and YNNKEL (reference sequence). Trimming took 6 bases from V and 3 from J, leaving 8 bases between them. The CDR3 loop reads CASRGRYTEAFF. The DNA for the CDR3 is TGTGCCAGCAGAGGACGGTACACTGAAGCTTTCTTT. The full variable domain, with the rest looked up from reference TRBV3-1 and TRBJ1-1, is DTAVSQTPKYLVTQMGNDKSIKCEQNLGHDTMYWYKQDSKKFLKIMFSYNNKELIINETVPNRFSPKSPDKAHLNLHINSLELGDSAVYFCASRGRYTEAFFGQGTRLTVV.

This clonotype ranks as medium-sized. The V gene is TRBV7-2, the J gene TRBJ2-7; 7 nucleotides agree with TRBD2. Per germline, CDR1 SGHTA and CDR2 FQGNSA. J lost 5 bases, V lost 2 bases, and 9 bases had no gene match. The CDR3 sequence is 15 residues long. In nucleotides, the CDR3 is TGTGCCAGCAGCTTACTTCGACGTCGGGAGGACGAGCAGTACTTC. This sequence encodes CASSLLRRREDEQYF.

The V and J genes are TRBV4-3 and TRBJ2-1; D may be TRBD1 or TRBD2 (6 bases each). The length of the CDR3 is 15 residues. From germline, CDR1 is LGHNA and CDR2 YSLEER. The V end lost 0 bases, the J end lost 5 bases, and 11 bases lay between the germline ends. The CDR3 DNA reads as TGCGCCAGCAGCCAAGACTGGGGGGCCCACAATGAGCAGTTCTTC. It translates to CASSQDWGAHNEQFF.

By frequency in the sample, this clonotype is medium-sized. This sequence joins TRBV7-2 and TRBJ2-2; weak D call: TRBD2 (6 bases). Trimming took off 3 bases at V and 0 bases at J, with 11 bases between the two ends. Germline V gene lookup returns CDR1 SGHTA and CDR2 FQGNSA. The CDR3 is 16 amino acids. CDR3 protein: CASSFGGRSNTGELFF. CDR3 sequence (DNA): TGTGCCAGCAGCTTCGGGGGTAGATCGAACACCGGGGAGCTGTTTTTT.

This clonotype was counted at least ten times. This chain uses TRBV12-3 or TRBV12-4 with TRBJ1-4; a weak D match, TRBD1 (5 bases). This CDR3 has 16 residues. V lost 5 bases and J 1 base, leaving 14 bases between the germline ends. The CDR3 nucleotides are TGTGCCAGCAGTCTGAATCTAGGGGTAACTAATGAAAAACTGTTTTTT. It yields the protein CASSLNLGVTNEKLFF.

This clonotype was seen many times. The chain recombines TRBV4-3 with TRBJ2-5, with no clear D. Trimming took 2 bases from V and 1 from J, leaving 8 bases between them. The CDR3 spans 14 residues. Per germline, CDR1 LGHNA and CDR2 YSLEER. In DNA form, the CDR3 reads TGCGCCAGCAGCCAATGGACGTCCCAAGAGACCCAGTACTTC. This translates into CASSQWTSQETQYF.

Ten or more counts support this clonotype. This chain links TRBV29-1 with TRBJ1-1; D call uncertain. From germline, CDR1 is SQVTM and CDR2 ANQGSEA. V was shortened by 4 bases and J by 1 base, with 7 bases between the two germline ends. This CDR3 is 12 amino acids long. The CDR3 here is CSVGQPNTEAFF. The CDR3 DNA reads as TGCAGCGTTGGCCAGCCGAACACTGAAGCTTTCTTT.

This clonotype is medium-sized (0.01 to 0.1%). The chain uses TRBV4-1 and TRBJ1-4, with a tentative D call TRBD1 (5 bases). CDR3 length: 16 residues. V was clipped by 4 bases and J by 8 bases, with 20 bases between them. Per germline, CDR1 MGHRA and CDR2 YSYEKL. The CDR3 spells CASSRFPRDLWEKLFF. CDR3 DNA sequence: TGCGCCAGCAGCCGATTCCCACGGGACCTATGGGAAAAACTGTTTTTT.

This clonotype was seen many times. The V call is TRBV30, the J call TRBJ1-2; D perhaps matches TRBD1 (6 bases). Germline assignment: CDR1 GTSNPN and CDR2 SVGIG (reference sequence). Trimming cost V 5 bases and J 7 bases, with 14 bases left between them. CDR3 length: 12 residues. CDR3 in amino acids: CAWAVGAVGYTF. For the CDR3, the DNA is TGTGCCTGGGCCGTGGGGGCGGTTGGCTACACCTTC.

This clonotype was picked up many times. The chain is built from TRBV4-1 and TRBJ1-5, with D possibly TRBD1 on 5 matching bases. The CDR3 length is 16 residues. Trimming pared 8 bases from V and 4 bases from J, leaving 21 bases between. Germline V gene data show CDR1 as MGHRA and CDR2 as YSYEKL. Here the CDR3 DNA reads TGCGCCAGCCGGGGGGTCTTCACAGTCGAGAATCAGCCCCAGCATTTT. Its translation: CASRGVFTVENQPQHF.

This clonotype is judged medium-sized. The V and J genes are TRBV7-2 and TRBJ2-1; D possibly corresponds to TRBD1 (6 bases). Looked up from germline, CDR1 is SGHTA and CDR2 is FQGNSA. This CDR3 has 13 residues. V lost 3 bases and J 6 bases, leaving 9 bases between the germline ends. The CDR3 nucleotides are TGTGCCAGCAGCTTTGGACAGTCCAATGAGCAGTTCTTC. Its protein product is CASSFGQSNEQFF.

This clonotype has ten or more counts. This sequence joins TRBV4-3 and TRBJ2-3, with 9 bases lining up with TRBD1. The CDR3 consists of 17 residues. Trimming at V came to 1 base and at J to 2 bases, leaving 7 bases not matched to a gene. Germline CDR1 LGHNA, CDR2 YSLEER. The CDR3 spells CASSQGDRVHITDTQYF. CDR3 DNA: TGCGCCAGCAGCCAAGGGGACAGGGTCCATATCACAGATACGCAGTATTTT.

This clonotype ranks as medium-sized (0.01 to 0.1%). The genes are TRBV11-1 and TRBJ1-1; 7 positions agree with TRBD1. The CDR3 is made up of 14 amino acids. Germline-derived CDR1 and CDR2 are SGHAT and FQDESV (reference sequence). The J segment lost 2 bases and the V segment lost 2 bases, leaving 2 bases of the junction unmatched. CDR3 in DNA: TGTGCCAGCAGCTTACACAGGGGTAACACTGAAGCTTTCTTT. Translation gives CASSLHRGNTEAFF.

The chain has TRBV13 and TRBJ1-1; the D is unclear. V gave up 0 bases and J gave up 3 bases, with 8 bases separating them. The CDR3 sequence is 14 residues long. Germline CDR1 reads PRHDT; CDR2 reads FYEKMQ (reference sequence). CDR3 DNA sequence: TGTGCCAGCAGCTTAGGACAACTGTACACTGAAGCTTTCTTT. Amino acid sequence: CASSLGQLYTEAFF.

In regard to this clonotype: This may stem from a read error, because a much larger clone lies one nucleotide away. This chain joins TRBV20-1 and TRBJ1-2, with D uncertain. The CDR3 is made up of 13 amino acids. Germline V gene data show CDR1 as DFQATT and CDR2 as SNEGSKA (reference sequence). CDR3 DNA: TGCAGAGCTAGAGATGCAGCGTCCTATGGCTACACCTTC. Its translation: CRARDAASYGYTF.